This T cell receptor (beta chain) was obtained from a study of T cell responses to AZD1222 COVID-19 vaccine. The germline gives CDR1 SEHNR, CDR2 FQNEAQ (reference sequence). The length of the CDR3 is 18 residues. V was pared by 5 bases and J by 0 bases, with 9 bases of the junction left unmatched. A word on this clone: Its antigen is as yet unknown.

Method: immunoSEQ multiplex PCR; TCRdb's copy keeps in-frame clones and lacks some. The data contain 130,000 or so clones, over 90% of them seen just once; the ten biggest clones take up 0.91%. The study's findings and limits: Distributed over spike, vaccine-associated CD4 TCRs predominated at 160-218 and 743-854. Compared with day 0, the breadth and depth of the Spike-specific TCR repertoire rose significantly after two doses of AZD1222.

Material: peripheral blood, obtained on day 0 of AZD1222 vaccination. The clonotype comes from an adult in good health. The chain couples TRBV7-9 to TRBJ1-4; TRBD1 aligns across 10 bases. In DNA form, the CDR3 reads TGTGCCAGCAGCCCCTCGACAGGGGGCCCTACAACTAATGAAAAACTGTTTTTT. Its translation is CASSPSTGGPTTNEKLFF.